This entry features one TCR beta chain sequence. Its antigen is as yet unknown. The same CDR3 arises from other DNA sequences in this sample as well. Stated treatment: about 20 received Ad26.COV2.S at low or high dose, single or two shots; roughly five received placebo; per-sample allocation not given. The investigators took samples on day 63 after the first vaccine or placebo injection. An adult aged 18-55 years in Boston served as the donor. Libraries were prepared by immunoSEQ multiplex PCR; TCRdb keeps only in-frame clonotypes and omits some of them. There are under 600,000 clones in the sample; roughly nine tenths occur only once, and 1.5% to 2% lies in the top ten. The data are from a study of Ad26.COV2.S vaccination and SARS-CoV-2 variants. Overall study findings and caveats: Total T cell responses were possibly underestimated by TCR breadth and depth analyses.

Germline CDR1 reads SGHRS; CDR2 reads YFSETQ. The CDR3 sequence is 14 residues long. J gave up 6 bases and V 1 base, and 4 bases lay outside the gene matches. V usage is TRBV5-1 and J usage is TRBJ1-5, with TRBD1 matching 7 bases. The clonotype comes from a person aged 18-60 years who received the Ad26.COV2.S COVID-19 vaccine or a placebo. Specimen: peripheral blood, collected in a trial of Ad26.COV2.S vaccine versus placebo. The CDR3 here is CASSLRQGGQPQHF. CDR3 nucleotide sequence: TGCGCCAGCAGCTTGAGACAGGGTGGTCAGCCCCAGCATTTT.